The 29 T cell receptor beta chains reported below all come from one sample, sequenced in a study of CD8 T cells in ankylosing spondylitis. MiXCR, run by TCRdb on the 5' RACE reads, gives a single entry per CDR3 protein. The data contain 250,000 to 350,000 distinct CDR3 sequences, about 19% of them singletons. The sequencing input was blood, either unsorted or a sorted T cell fraction (not recorded which). The receptor set was obtained from a male donor with ankylosing spondylitis or in good health (not recorded which).

The rearrangement links TRBV5-1 to TRBJ2-2, with D possibly TRBD1 on 5 matching bases. CDR1 and CDR2 from the germline V gene are SGHRS and YFSETQ. Trimming removed 4 bases at V and 3 bases at J, with 10 bases between. The CDR3 consists of 14 residues. The CDR3, as DNA: TGCGCCAGCAGCAAGGGGCCTGACACCGGGGAGCTGTTTTTT. Protein sequence: CASSKGPDTGELFF.

The chain links TRBV6-1 to TRBJ2-2; D perhaps matches TRBD2 (5 bases). The CDR3 has 16 residues. V lost 5 bases to trimming and J lost 2 bases, with 15 bases between them. Germline-derived CDR1 and CDR2 are MNHNS and SASEGT. The CDR3 sequence is CASSISSGANTGELFF. The CDR3, as DNA: TGTGCCAGCAGTATTTCAAGCGGTGCCAACACCGGGGAGCTGTTTTTT.

V is TRBV20-1 and J is TRBJ1-1; maybe TRBD1 (6 bases). CDR1 is DFQATT and CDR2 is SNEGSKA in the germline V gene (reference sequence). The CDR3 consists of 14 residues. V lost 3 bases and J lost 4, with 15 bases in between. CDR3 in amino acids: CSASKGGGGTEAFF. CDR3 nucleotide sequence: TGCAGTGCTAGTAAGGGAGGGGGAGGCACTGAAGCTTTCTTT.

The chain combines TRBV7-9 with TRBJ1-5; possibly TRBD1 for D (5 bases). Germline values: CDR1 SEHNR, CDR2 FQNEAQ (reference sequence). The CDR3 runs to 13 residues. The germline V and J ends were trimmed by 5 bases and 4 bases, with 9 bases remaining between them. CDR3 DNA: TGTGCCAGCAGCATGGGACGTAATCAGCCCCAGCATTTT. Translation: CASSMGRNQPQHF.

The chain combines TRBV5-1 with TRBJ2-3, with no clear D. The CDR3 loop spans 14 amino acids. V lost 3 bases, J lost 0 bases, and 8 bases lay in between. Looked up from germline, CDR1 is SGHRS and CDR2 is YFSETQ. DNA of the CDR3: TGCGCCAGCAGCTCTGACCCTAGCACAGATACGCAGTATTTT. Amino acid sequence: CASSSDPSTDTQYF.

This rearrangement joins TRBV9 to TRBJ1-6; D is unclear. The CDR3 length is 13 residues. V lost 0 bases and J lost 10, with 8 bases in between. Germline V gene sequence: CDR1 SGDLS, CDR2 YYNGEE. CDR3 nucleotides: TGTGCCAGCAGCGTAGACGACGGGTCACCCCTCCACTTT. It translates to CASSVDDGSPLHF.

The chain employs TRBV5-1 and TRBJ2-3; a possible D gene is TRBD2 (5 bases). Per germline, CDR1 SGHRS and CDR2 YFSETQ. Trimming took 5 bases from V and 8 from J, leaving 18 bases between them. This CDR3 spans 14 amino acids. This CDR3 reads CASSQSGSAGTQYF. CDR3 sequence (DNA): TGCGCCAGCAGTCAATCCGGTTCGGCGGGTACGCAGTATTTT.

The chain is built from TRBV7-9 and TRBJ2-7, with 9 bases lining up with TRBD1. The trim removed 5 bases at V and 6 bases at J, leaving 5 bases unmatched. Germline CDR1 SEHNR, CDR2 FQNEAQ (reference sequence). The CDR3 consists of 13 residues. For the CDR3, the DNA is TGTGCCAGCAGCCCAGGGACAGGGCTCGAGCAGTACGTC. This codes for CASSPGTGLEQYV.

The chain joins TRBV20-1 to TRBJ1-5; 9 bases are shared with TRBD1. Per germline, CDR1 DFQATT and CDR2 SNEGSKA (reference sequence). The CDR3 contains 14 residues. Trimming removed 6 bases from V and 5 bases from J; junction bases left unmatched: 8. The CDR3 coding sequence is TGCAGTGCGCCCACAGGGGGCTCGGATCAGCCCCAGCATTTT. It encodes CSAPTGGSDQPQHF.

This chain connects TRBV15 to TRBJ2-5, with D perhaps matching TRBD1 or TRBD2 (5 bases each). CDR1 LNHNV and CDR2 YYDKDF come from the germline V gene (reference sequence). The CDR3 is made up of 15 amino acids. The germline V and J ends were trimmed by 4 bases and 5 bases, with 17 bases remaining between them. The CDR3 DNA follows: TGTGCCACCAGCATCGAGGGCAGGGAAGGGGAGACCCAGTACTTC. Amino acid sequence: CATSIEGREGETQYF.

V and J are TRBV7-6 and TRBJ2-7, with D maybe TRBD1 (5 bases). The germline V gene has CDR1 SGHVS and CDR2 FNYEAQ. The CDR3 is 15 amino acids. Trimming pared 1 base from V and 1 base from J, leaving 11 bases between. The CDR3 DNA is TGTGCCAGCAGCTTAGGGACAATCGGGTCCTACGAGCAGTACGTC. Translation: CASSLGTIGSYEQYV.

Regarding this clonotype: A read error may produce the germline difference seen at one junction end. The J gene is TRBJ1-3, the V gene TRBV29-1, with D unclear. The CDR3 is 12 amino acids. Germline V gene lookup returns CDR1 SQVTM and CDR2 ANQGSEA. The CDR3 loop reads CGVALAGNTIYF. CDR3 DNA: TGCGGCGTAGCCCTCGCTGGAAACACCATATATTTT. The variable domain in full, completed from reference TRBV29-1 and TRBJ1-3, reads SAVISQKPSRDICQRGTSLTIQCQVDSQVTMMFWYRQQPGQSLTLIATANQGSEATYESGFVIDKFPISRPNLTFSTLTVSNMSPEDSSIYLCGVALAGNTIYFGEGSWLTVV.

V gene TRBV7-6 combines with J gene TRBJ2-3; no definite D call. The CDR3 is 16 amino acids. V was pared by 3 bases and J by 2 bases, with 15 bases between. Germline-derived CDR1 and CDR2 are SGHVS and FNYEAQ. The CDR3 sequence is CASSLGSGSTTDTQYF. The CDR3 DNA sequence: TGTGCCAGCAGCTTGGGTTCGGGCAGCACCACAGATACGCAGTATTTT.

This clonotype appeared a few times. The J gene is TRBJ2-7, the V gene TRBV7-8; D remains ambiguous. The germline CDR1 and CDR2 sequences are SGHVS and FQNEAQ. V lost 4 bases and J 0 bases, leaving 7 bases between the germline ends. This CDR3 is built from 13 residues. In nucleotides, the CDR3 is TGTGCCAGCAGCTCCCTTAGCTCCTACGAGCAGTACGTC. Translated: CASSSLSSYEQYV.

This clonotype appeared a few times. CDR3 sequence: CSARDLREGLQETQYF. CDR3 DNA sequence: TGCAGTGCTAGAGATCTGCGGGAGGGCCTCCAAGAGACCCAGTACTTC. The V and J genes are TRBV20-1 and TRBJ2-5, with 9 bases matching TRBD2. The germline V gene has CDR1 DFQATT and CDR2 SNEGSKA (reference sequence). V dropped 0 bases and J dropped 1; count of bases not matched to a gene: 6. The CDR3 length is 16 residues.

The chain recombines TRBV18 with TRBJ1-2; D not resolved. Trimming left V 0 bases short and J 5 bases short, with 7 bases between. Germline V lookup: CDR1 KGHSH, CDR2 LQKENI. The CDR3 runs 13 residues. CDR3 in amino acids: CASSPPAGYGYTF. DNA for the CDR3: TGTGCCAGCTCACCACCGGCGGGTTATGGCTACACCTTC.

This clonotype appeared a few times. The chain links TRBV29-1 to TRBJ1-1; TRBD1 aligns across 7 bases. J lost 1 base, V lost 7 bases, and 6 bases had no gene match. The germline V gene has CDR1 SQVTM and CDR2 ANQGSEA. The CDR3 totals 13 residues. CDR3 sequence (DNA): TGCAGCGGAAGTACAGGGGCGAACACTGAAGCTTTCTTT. Its protein is CSGSTGANTEAFF. The whole variable domain, filled in from reference TRBV29-1 and TRBJ1-1, reads SAVISQKPSRDICQRGTSLTIQCQVDSQVTMMFWYRQQPGQSLTLIATANQGSEATYESGFVIDKFPISRPNLTFSTLTVSNMSPEDSSIYLCSGSTGANTEAFFGQGTRLTVV.

This CDR3 is CSAYRATSTEAFF. CDR3 sequence (DNA): TGCAGTGCTTACAGGGCTACGAGCACTGAAGCTTTCTTT. V usage is TRBV20-1 and J usage is TRBJ1-1; maybe TRBD1 (6 bases). Trimming stripped 5 bases from V and 4 bases from J, with 14 bases between. Germline V gene lookup returns CDR1 DFQATT and CDR2 SNEGSKA (reference sequence). The CDR3 consists of 13 residues.

This clonotype was seen more than once but under ten times. The V gene is TRBV27, the J gene TRBJ1-2, with D maybe TRBD1 (5 bases). Germline V gene data show CDR1 as MNHEY and CDR2 as SMNVEV (reference sequence). V was pared by 6 bases and J by 6 bases, with 20 bases between. CDR3 length: 15 amino acids. The CDR3 DNA follows: TGTGCCAGCAGCTCGATCGGGGCCGGAATTAATGGCTACACCTTC. Translation gives CASSSIGAGINGYTF.

This clonotype was found many times. The V and J genes are TRBV10-3 and TRBJ2-7, with 7 bases matching TRBD2. The CDR3 loop spans 15 amino acids. Unmatched junction bases numbered 4, after V lost 2 bases and J lost 0 bases. CDR1 ENHRY and CDR2 SYGVKD come from the germline V gene. This chain's CDR3 is CAISETRTSSYEQYV. Here the CDR3 DNA reads TGTGCCATCAGTGAGACCCGGACTAGCTCCTACGAGCAGTACGTC.

V gene TRBV5-6 combines with J gene TRBJ2-7; D might be TRBD1 (5 bases). Germline V gene sequence: CDR1 SGHDT, CDR2 YYEEEE. This CDR3 has 14 amino acids. Trimming shortened V by 4 bases and J by 11 bases, and 22 bases separated the two germline ends. CDR3: CASSLQGTDTAKYV. CDR3 DNA: TGTGCCAGCAGCCTCCAGGGTACGGATACGGCGAAGTACGTC.

V gene TRBV30 combines with J gene TRBJ1-1; D gene uncertain. V lost 3 bases, J lost 5 bases, and 10 bases lay in between. The CDR3 runs to 12 residues. CDR1 and CDR2 from the germline V gene are GTSNPN and SVGIG (reference sequence). CDR3: CAWRGERTEAFF. CDR3 nucleotide sequence: TGTGCCTGGAGGGGTGAGAGGACTGAAGCTTTCTTT.

In this sample, this clonotype turned up a few times. The CDR3 sequence is CAWSGDRGYTF. The CDR3 DNA follows: TGTGCCTGGAGTGGGGATCGGGGCTACACCTTC. The chain carries TRBV30 and TRBJ1-2; D ambiguous. With 1 base removed from V and 8 bases from J, the gap between germline ends came to 8 bases. The CDR3 contains 11 residues. Germline lookup yields CDR1 GTSNPN and CDR2 SVGIG (reference sequence).

There are a few counts of this clonotype. The chain couples TRBV27 to TRBJ1-6; D is perhaps TRBD1 (5 bases). The CDR3 contains 15 residues. Trimming pared 1 base from V and 7 bases from J, leaving 11 bases between. From germline, CDR1 is MNHEY and CDR2 SMNVEV (reference sequence). The CDR3 loop reads CASSLLAGMNSPLHF. The CDR3 coding sequence is TGTGCCAGCAGTTTATTGGCAGGGATGAATTCACCCCTCCACTTT.

This clonotype appeared many times. The genes are TRBV6-5 and TRBJ1-1, with D tentatively TRBD1 (6 bases). Germline values: CDR1 MNHEY, CDR2 SVGAGI. V was cut by 7 bases and J by 7 bases, with 13 bases left in between. There are 12 residues in the CDR3. CDR3 region: CASNPGGGEAFF. The CDR3 DNA reads TGTGCCAGCAACCCGGGAGGGGGTGAAGCTTTCTTT.

The genes are TRBV6-1 and TRBJ1-6, with 7 bases matching TRBD1. Germline CDR1 reads MNHNS; CDR2 reads SASEGT. This CDR3 has 14 amino acids. Unmatched junction bases numbered 9, after V lost 6 bases and J lost 10 bases. The CDR3 spells CASSPGTVGSPLHF. In nucleotides, the CDR3 is TGTGCCAGCAGCCCTGGGACAGTAGGGTCACCCCTCCACTTT.

This clonotype was detected a few times. The J gene is TRBJ2-2, the V gene TRBV27; tentative D call: TRBD1 (5 bases). The CDR3 loop spans 16 amino acids. Germline V gene sequence: CDR1 MNHEY, CDR2 SMNVEV (reference sequence). The germline V and J ends were trimmed by 5 bases and 4 bases, with 17 bases remaining between them. The CDR3 here is CASSPQGVIVTGELFF. CDR3 in DNA: TGTGCCAGCAGTCCCCAGGGTGTTATCGTCACCGGGGAGCTGTTTTTT.

A note on this clonotype: The junction departs from the called germline gene at one end, perhaps through a read error. The chain is built from TRBV9 and TRBJ2-1, with 10 bases that match TRBD1. CDR1 is SGDLS and CDR2 is YYNGEE in the germline V gene. The CDR3 is 16 amino acids. The CDR3 region has the DNA TGTGCCAACAGCCCTTCGGGACAGGGGCCCTACAATGAGCAGTTCTTC. As protein: CANSPSGQGPYNEQFF.

The chain employs TRBV5-1 and TRBJ2-1; TRBD1 is a possible D gene (5 bases). Trimming left V 4 bases short and J 5 bases short, with 7 bases between. Germline V gene sequence: CDR1 SGHRS, CDR2 YFSETQ. This CDR3 spans 12 amino acids. In DNA, the CDR3 is TGCGCCAGCAGCCTGGACAACAATGAGCAGTTCTTC. It specifies CASSLDNNEQFF.